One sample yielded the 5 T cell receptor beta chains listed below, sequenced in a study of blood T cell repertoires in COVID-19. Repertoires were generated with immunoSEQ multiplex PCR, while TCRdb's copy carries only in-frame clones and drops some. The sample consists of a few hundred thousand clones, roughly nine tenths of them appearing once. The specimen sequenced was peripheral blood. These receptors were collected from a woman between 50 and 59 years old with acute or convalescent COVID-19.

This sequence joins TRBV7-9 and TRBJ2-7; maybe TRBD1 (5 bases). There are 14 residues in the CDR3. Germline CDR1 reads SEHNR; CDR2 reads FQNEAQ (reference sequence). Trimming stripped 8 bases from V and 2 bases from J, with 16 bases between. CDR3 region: CASCLSGNAYEQYF. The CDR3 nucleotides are TGTGCCAGCTGTCTTTCAGGGAATGCCTACGAGCAGTACTTC.

The CDR3 sequence is CASNTHPGAGEAFF. CDR3 sequence (DNA): TGTGCCAGCAACACCCACCCAGGGGCGGGCGAAGCTTTCTTT. The chain couples TRBV9 to TRBJ1-1; a weak D match, TRBD1 (6 bases). CDR1 and CDR2 (germline): SGDLS, YYNGEE. The CDR3 runs to 14 residues. Trimming stripped 6 bases from V and 8 bases from J, with 20 bases between.

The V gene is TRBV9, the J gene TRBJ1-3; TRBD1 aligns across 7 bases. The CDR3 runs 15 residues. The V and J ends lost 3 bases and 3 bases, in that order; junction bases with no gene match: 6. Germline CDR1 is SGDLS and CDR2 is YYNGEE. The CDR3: CASSARQGGGNTIYF. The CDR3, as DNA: TGTGCCAGCAGCGCGCGACAGGGCGGTGGAAACACCATATATTTT.

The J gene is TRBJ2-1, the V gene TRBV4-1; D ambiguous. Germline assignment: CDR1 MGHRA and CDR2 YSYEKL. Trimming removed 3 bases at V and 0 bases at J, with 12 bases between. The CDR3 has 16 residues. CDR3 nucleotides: TGCGCCAGCAGCCAGATCGACATTATCTCCTACAATGAGCAGTTCTTC. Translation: CASSQIDIISYNEQFF.

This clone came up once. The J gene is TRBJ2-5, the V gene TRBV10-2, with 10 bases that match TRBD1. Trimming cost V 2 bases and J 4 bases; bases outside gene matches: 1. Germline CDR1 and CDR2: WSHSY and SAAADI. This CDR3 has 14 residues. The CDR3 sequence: CASSERQGAETQYF. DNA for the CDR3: TGCGCCAGCAGTGAGCGACAGGGGGCAGAGACCCAGTACTTC.